These 25 T cell receptor beta chains originate from one sample sequenced in a study of T cells in Graves' hyperthyroidism and ophthalmopathy. TCR beta CDR3 regions were amplified from RNA transcripts. HTBI primers were employed in a first-round RT-PCR of the TCR CDR3. In TCRdb, the multiplex PCR reads were re-called with MiXCR into one record per CDR3 protein. The table records roughly 530,000 distinct CDR3 sequences, over 15% of them present only once. Sequenced sample: blood. The source is a woman aged 18-29 years with Graves' ophthalmopathy.

In its sample, this clonotype was seen a few times. The rearrangement links TRBV5-8 to TRBJ1-5, with 9 bases that match TRBD1. Germline trimming cut 4 bases from V and 5 bases from J; bases unmatched to any gene: 7. The CDR3 length is 15 residues. Germline values: CDR1 SGHTS, CDR2 YDEGEE. CDR3 in amino acids: CASSLGTGRDQPQHF. The DNA for the CDR3 is TGTGCCAGCAGCCTAGGGACAGGGCGTGATCAGCCCCAGCATTTT.

This clonotype appeared a few times. The rearrangement joins TRBV6-1 to TRBJ1-6; no clear D. The CDR3 has 15 amino acids. Germline CDR1 is MNHNS and CDR2 is SASEGT. The V end was cut by 4 bases, the J end by 0 bases, with 7 bases between. The CDR3 sequence: CASSVSSSYNSPLHF. In nucleotides, the CDR3 is TGTGCCAGCAGTGTATCGAGCTCCTATAATTCACCCCTCCACTTT.

A few counts support this clonotype. The chain links TRBV6-1 to TRBJ1-1; D may be TRBD1 (6 bases). CDR1 and CDR2 (germline): MNHNS, SASEGT. V was cut by 10 bases and J by 0 bases, with 12 bases left in between. The CDR3 extends over 13 amino acids. The CDR3 region is CATTTGLNTEAFF. DNA for the CDR3: TGTGCCACCACGACAGGTCTGAACACTGAAGCTTTCTTT.

This clonotype was observed at least ten times. The V and J genes are TRBV20-1 and TRBJ1-4; D may be TRBD1 (6 bases). Germline CDR1 is DFQATT and CDR2 is SNEGSKA (reference sequence). This CDR3 spans 14 amino acids. V dropped 0 bases and J dropped 5 bases, with 10 bases sitting between them. This CDR3 reads CSARETGFNEKLFF. The CDR3 DNA sequence: TGCAGTGCTAGAGAAACAGGGTTCAATGAAAAACTGTTTTTT.

V is TRBV4-1 and J is TRBJ2-7, with D tentatively TRBD1 (6 bases). Germline CDR1 reads MGHRA; CDR2 reads YSYEKL. There are 14 residues in the CDR3. Deletions cut 1 base from V and 6 bases from J, with 13 bases between. The chain's CDR3 is CASSQGTWGREQYF. The DNA of the CDR3 is TGCGCCAGCAGCCAAGGCACCTGGGGGCGCGAGCAGTACTTC.

The V gene is TRBV6-1, the J gene TRBJ2-4, with 10 nucleotides matching TRBD1. This CDR3 spans 14 amino acids. Per the germline V gene, CDR1 is MNHNS and CDR2 is SASEGT. The junction had 10 bases not matched to a gene; V was cut back by 8 bases and J by 9 bases. In DNA, the CDR3 is TGTGCCAGCCGGGACAGGGGCTGGACAAGCATTCAGTACTTC. It is translated as CASRDRGWTSIQYF.

This clonotype was counted ten times or more. The chain links TRBV7-2 to TRBJ1-2; 8 positions agree with TRBD1. This CDR3 region has 13 residues. From germline, CDR1 is SGHTA and CDR2 FQGNSA. Trimming cost V 3 bases and J 6 bases; bases outside gene matches: 3. The CDR3 here is CASSFDRGNGYTF. The CDR3 DNA follows: TGTGCCAGCAGCTTTGACAGGGGTAATGGCTACACCTTC.

This clonotype was detected ten times or more. The chain couples TRBV20-1 to TRBJ2-2; D tentatively fits TRBD1 or TRBD2 (6 bases each). The CDR3 is 16 residues long. Germline CDR1 reads DFQATT; CDR2 reads SNEGSKA (reference sequence). Deletions cut 0 bases from V and 5 bases from J, with 16 bases between. The CDR3 sequence: CSARDVTRGETGELFF. Written as DNA, the CDR3 is TGCAGTGCTAGAGATGTAACGAGGGGGGAAACCGGGGAGCTGTTTTTT.

This clonotype was recorded a few times. This chain links TRBV5-4 with TRBJ2-3; a possible D gene is TRBD2 (6 bases). This CDR3 is built from 14 residues. V was trimmed by 4 bases and J by 2 bases, leaving 11 bases between them. The germline gives CDR1 SGHNT, CDR2 YYREEE (reference sequence). In nucleotides, the CDR3 is TGTGCCAGCAGCATCGGGACTCTCACAGATACGCAGTATTTT. Translating it yields CASSIGTLTDTQYF.

In its sample, this clonotype was seen a few times. The chain carries TRBV20-1 and TRBJ1-3, with D perhaps matching TRBD1 (6 bases). Germline V CDR1 and CDR2: DFQATT, SNEGSKA (reference sequence). The CDR3 spans 14 residues. Trimming pared 2 bases from V and 0 bases from J, leaving 8 bases between. The CDR3 DNA reads as TGCAGTGCTAGAATAGGGGGCTCTGGAAACACCATATATTTT. Protein sequence: CSARIGGSGNTIYF.

This clonotype has a count of ten or more. This sequence joins TRBV7-2 and TRBJ1-2; D is undetermined. CDR3 size: 13 residues. Germline CDR1 and CDR2: SGHTA and FQGNSA. V was cut by 1 base and J by 7 bases, with 10 bases left in between. For the CDR3, the DNA is TGTGCCAGCAGCTTAGACGCCCGCGCTGGCTACACCTTC. Translating gives CASSLDARAGYTF.

This chain joins TRBV6-1 and TRBJ1-1, with D hard to call. The CDR3 is made up of 14 amino acids. V lost 7 bases and J 6 bases, leaving 18 bases between the germline ends. Germline V CDR1 and CDR2: MNHNS, SASEGT. CDR3 nucleotide sequence: TGTGCCAGCATTCAGGCAAGGAACGGGGCTGAAGCTTTCTTT. This gives the protein CASIQARNGAEAFF.

This chain connects TRBV20-1 to TRBJ1-2; D is ambiguous. The germline V gene encodes CDR1 DFQATT and CDR2 SNEGSKA (reference sequence). There are 13 residues in the CDR3. V was clipped by 1 base and J by 7 bases, with 13 bases between them. CDR3 nucleotides: TGCAGTGCTAGAGTAGGGCCGGGCGGTGGCTACACCTTC. Encoded protein: CSARVGPGGGYTF.

This clonotype was found many times. The gene calls are TRBV2 and TRBJ2-3; the D gene is possibly TRBD2 (5 bases). Germline CDR1 SNHLY, CDR2 FYNNEI. The CDR3 is 16 residues long. Trimming removed 6 bases from V and 0 bases from J, with 16 bases in between. The CDR3 nucleotides are TGTGCCAGCAGCGTCGGGGTTAGGACGAGCACAGATACGCAGTATTTT. Protein product: CASSVGVRTSTDTQYF.

This clonotype occurred many times. The chain joins TRBV30 to TRBJ2-7; 7 positions agree with TRBD1. Germline CDR1 reads GTSNPN; CDR2 reads SVGIG (reference sequence). The CDR3 runs to 12 residues. V shed 3 bases, J shed 4 bases, and the junction held 3 bases outside the gene matches. The CDR3 loop is CAWSRGRYEQYF. The CDR3 DNA reads TGTGCCTGGAGCAGGGGGAGATACGAGCAGTACTTC.

In its sample, this clonotype was seen many times. The chain links TRBV13 to TRBJ1-2; D is ambiguous. Germline V gene data show CDR1 as PRHDT and CDR2 as FYEKMQ (reference sequence). CDR3 length: 14 residues. Trimming took off 5 bases at V and 2 bases at J, with 12 bases between the two ends. The CDR3 DNA sequence: TGTGCCAGCAGCCCCTCGGAAGTGAACTATGGCTACACCTTC. Translating it yields CASSPSEVNYGYTF.

The V and J genes are TRBV10-3 and TRBJ1-2; the D gene is possibly TRBD1 (6 bases). Trimming left V 3 bases short and J 5 bases short, with 16 bases between. Germline CDR1 and CDR2: ENHRY and SYGVKD. This CDR3 is built from 15 residues. Written as DNA, the CDR3 is TGTGCCATCAGTGAAATTTTGGGGGGCGGGTATGGCTACACCTTC. This gives the protein CAISEILGGGYGYTF.

Notes on this clonotype: A read error may be the cause here, since a much bigger clone is one base away. The gene calls are TRBV30 and TRBJ2-1; possibly TRBD2 for D (6 bases). The CDR3 extends over 17 amino acids. The germline V gene encodes CDR1 GTSNPN and CDR2 SVGIG (reference sequence). V was pared by 5 bases and J by 0 bases, with 20 bases between. Written as DNA, the CDR3 is TGTGCCTGGGGAGACCCGAGGCTAGCGCCCTCCTACAATGAGCAGTTCTTC. Translating gives CAWGDPRLAPSYNEQFF.

The V and J genes are TRBV6-1 and TRBJ1-1; 8 bases align to TRBD1. The germline CDR1 and CDR2 sequences are MNHNS and SASEGT. The CDR3 spans 16 residues. Trimming removed 5 bases from V and 1 base from J; junction bases left unmatched: 9. The CDR3 reads CASSRTATGANTEAFF. Here the CDR3 DNA reads TGTGCCAGCAGTCGAACGGCGACAGGGGCGAACACTGAAGCTTTCTTT.

In this sample, this clonotype turned up a few times. This rearrangement joins TRBV29-1 to TRBJ2-1; 11 positions agree with TRBD2. The CDR3 has 13 residues. Germline CDR1 and CDR2: SQVTM and ANQGSEA. CDR3 nucleotides: TGCAGTGACCTAGCGGGGGGTCGGAATGAGCAGTTCTTC. Translation gives CSDLAGGRNEQFF.

This chain joins TRBV20-1 and TRBJ1-3, with 8 positions matching TRBD1. The ends lost 3 bases at V and 8 bases at J; junction bases unmatched: 9. CDR1 and CDR2 from the germline V gene are DFQATT and SNEGSKA (reference sequence). This CDR3 is 14 amino acids long. CDR3 in amino acids: CSASGRGLGDTIYF. The CDR3 region has the DNA TGCAGTGCTAGCGGCAGGGGGCTGGGAGACACCATATATTTT.

This clonotype showed up many times. The V call is TRBV20-1, the J call TRBJ1-5, with a possible D match to TRBD1 (6 bases). The CDR3 is 16 residues long. Germline CDR1 reads DFQATT; CDR2 reads SNEGSKA (reference sequence). The V and J ends lost 5 bases and 2 bases respectively, with 19 bases between them. In DNA, the CDR3 is TGCAGTGCTCCGCCGGAGGGGGGTGCGGGCAATCAGCCCCAGCATTTT. This sequence encodes CSAPPEGGAGNQPQHF.

Concerning this clonotype itself: Since a much larger clone is just one base distant, this may be a read error. The V and J genes are TRBV29-1 and TRBJ2-1; the match to TRBD2 covers 12 bases. CDR1 and CDR2 (germline): SQVTM, ANQGSEA. The trim removed 6 bases at V and 10 bases at J, leaving 7 bases unmatched. This CDR3 contains 13 residues. CDR3 nucleotide sequence: TGCAGCGTGCGGACTAGCGGGAATCTCGAGCAGTTCTTC. Protein product: CSVRTSGNLEQFF.

This chain connects TRBV20-1 to TRBJ1-1, with a possible D match to TRBD1 (5 bases). Trimming shortened V by 3 bases and J by 1 base, and 9 bases separated the two germline ends. CDR1 is DFQATT, CDR2 SNEGSKA, per germline (reference sequence). The length of the CDR3 is 13 residues. This CDR3 is CSASRGGNTEAFF. The CDR3 DNA is TGCAGTGCTAGCCGCGGGGGGAACACTGAAGCTTTCTTT.

V gene TRBV7-9 combines with J gene TRBJ2-3, with D uncertain. Germline CDR1 is SEHNR and CDR2 is FQNEAQ (reference sequence). The CDR3 has 15 residues. With 6 bases removed from V and 1 base from J, the gap between germline ends came to 14 bases. The CDR3 reads CASSYRPQGTDTQYF. CDR3 nucleotide sequence: TGTGCCAGCAGTTACCGCCCCCAGGGCACAGATACGCAGTATTTT.